Presented here are 21 T cell receptor beta chains from one specimen sequenced in a study of blood T cell repertoires in COVID-19. Repertoires were generated with immunoSEQ multiplex PCR, while TCRdb's copy carries only in-frame clones and drops some. This table holds about 39,000 clones, about four fifths found once. Sequencing was done on a sample of peripheral blood. These receptors came from a man in his sixties in a cohort sampled during active COVID-19.

This clone has more than one count but fewer than ten. The chain uses TRBV5-1 and TRBJ2-7; no definite D call. V lost 4 bases to trimming and J lost 1 base, with 12 bases between them. Germline lookup yields CDR1 SGHRS and CDR2 YFSETQ. The CDR3 is made up of 14 amino acids. The CDR3 is CASSRDSTSYEQYF. The CDR3 region has the DNA TGCGCCAGCAGCCGAGATAGCACTTCCTACGAGCAGTACTTC.

This clone was counted a few times. V gene TRBV5-1 combines with J gene TRBJ2-7; 7 bases line up with TRBD1. Germline V gene lookup returns CDR1 SGHRS and CDR2 YFSETQ. V lost 4 bases, J lost 3 bases, and 4 bases stayed unmatched. The CDR3 is 13 residues long. CDR3 loop: CASSNAGGYEQYF. CDR3 in DNA: TGCGCCAGCAGCAATGCAGGGGGCTACGAGCAGTACTTC.

The chain recombines TRBV6-5 with TRBJ2-5; no clear D gene. The CDR3 contains 14 residues. Trimming removed 0 bases at V and 3 bases at J, with 8 bases between. From germline, CDR1 is MNHEY and CDR2 SVGAGI. The CDR3 DNA reads TGTGCCAGCAGTTACTCGACTGGAGAAGAGACCCAGTACTTC. It is translated as CASSYSTGEETQYF.

V usage is TRBV19 and J usage is TRBJ2-7; 11 bases fit TRBD1. Germline-derived CDR1 and CDR2 are LNHDA and SQIVND (reference sequence). CDR3 length: 15 residues. The ends lost 5 bases at V and 4 bases at J; junction bases unmatched: 7. CDR3 coding DNA: TGTGCCAGTAGTCGCTCCGGGACAGGGGGATACGAGCAGTACTTC. It is translated as CASSRSGTGGYEQYF.

This clone was detected a few times. The chain joins TRBV12-3 or TRBV12-4 to TRBJ1-6, with D maybe TRBD1 (5 bases). This CDR3 contains 13 residues. The V end lost 5 bases, the J end lost 8 bases, and 10 bases lay between the germline ends. CDR3 residues: CASSLRGDSPLHF. Here the CDR3 DNA reads TGTGCCAGCAGTCTCCGGGGGGATTCACCCCTCCACTTT.

The chain is built from TRBV19 and TRBJ2-1; the match to TRBD2 covers 13 bases. CDR3 length: 15 residues. Germline V lookup: CDR1 LNHDA, CDR2 SQIVND (reference sequence). V lost 7 bases, J lost 2 bases, and 2 bases stayed unmatched. CDR3 nucleotide sequence: TGTGCCAGTATGGGGACTAGCGGGACCTACAATGAGCAGTTCTTC. Protein product: CASMGTSGTYNEQFF. The full variable domain, in which reference TRBV19 and TRBJ2-1 provide the parts outside the CDR3, is DGGITQSPKYLFRKEGQNVTLSCEQNLNHDAMYWYRQDPGQGLRLIYYSQIVNDFQKGDIAEGYSVSREKKESFPLTVTSAQKNPTAFYLCASMGTSGTYNEQFFGPGTRLTVL.

This clone was recorded once. J is TRBJ2-7 and V is TRBV4-2; 11 bases are a match to TRBD2. Looked up from germline, CDR1 is LGHNA and CDR2 is YNFKEQ. Trimming removed 1 base from V and 2 bases from J; junction bases left unmatched: 4. The CDR3 covers 16 residues. CDR3 bases: TGTGCCAGCAGCCAAGGCACGGGACTAGCGGCCTACGAGCAGTACTTC. Protein product: CASSQGTGLAAYEQYF.

CDR3 nucleotide sequence: TGCGCCAGCAGCTCTCGGACAGGCGGAGGGACCCAGTACTTC. This encodes CASSSRTGGGTQYF. This rearrangement joins TRBV4-3 to TRBJ2-5, with TRBD1 matching 7 bases. Germline CDR1 is LGHNA and CDR2 is YSLEER. Unmatched junction bases numbered 10, after V lost 5 bases and J lost 7 bases. The CDR3 extends over 14 amino acids.

The rearrangement uses TRBV10-2 and TRBJ2-7; tentative D call: TRBD1 (5 bases). V was pared by 7 bases and J by 3 bases, with 13 bases between. The CDR3 extends over 13 amino acids. Germline lookup yields CDR1 WSHSY and CDR2 SAAADI. CDR3 in DNA: TGCGCCAGCACATCAGGGCCCCACTACGAGCAGTACTTC. Its protein product is CASTSGPHYEQYF.

The V gene is TRBV7-2, the J gene TRBJ2-1; no clear D. Trimming stripped 4 bases from V and 6 bases from J, with 4 bases between. Looked up from germline, CDR1 is SGHTA and CDR2 is FQGNSA. CDR3 size: 11 residues. For the CDR3, the DNA is TGTGCCAGCAGCTCTATCAATGAGCAGTTCTTC. Amino acids: CASSSINEQFF.

This chain joins TRBV18 and TRBJ2-7, with TRBD1 matching 11 bases. V shed 4 bases, J shed 1 base, and the junction held 0 bases outside the gene matches. The CDR3 is 14 amino acids. Germline V lookup: CDR1 KGHSH, CDR2 LQKENI. In DNA, the CDR3 is TGTGCCAGCTCACGGGACAGGGGGTCCTACGAGCAGTACTTC. This gives the protein CASSRDRGSYEQYF.

The chain is built from TRBV28 and TRBJ1-4; TRBD1 is a possible D gene (5 bases). The germline V and J ends were trimmed by 3 bases and 4 bases, with 12 bases remaining between them. The CDR3 is 15 amino acids. Germline CDR1 reads MDHEN; CDR2 reads SYDVKM. This CDR3 is CASSFAGRHNEKLFF. The CDR3 DNA reads as TGTGCCAGCAGTTTTGCGGGACGGCATAATGAAAAACTGTTTTTT.

The chain has TRBV15 and TRBJ2-7; TRBD2 agrees at 12 bases. The CDR3 runs 17 residues. The ends lost 1 base at V and 4 bases at J; junction bases unmatched: 8. Germline assignment: CDR1 LNHNV and CDR2 YYDKDF (reference sequence). The DNA of the CDR3 is TGTGCCACCAGCAGAGCCACCTTAGGGACTAGCGGGTACGAGCAGTACTTC. Protein sequence: CATSRATLGTSGYEQYF.

This clone has a handful of counts. The chain couples TRBV9 to TRBJ2-2, with TRBD1 as a possible D gene (6 bases). Germline assignment: CDR1 SGDLS and CDR2 YYNGEE. Trimming removed 0 bases from V and 4 bases from J, with 19 bases in between. This CDR3 region has 18 residues. The CDR3 here is CASSVAIRGQRGTGELFF. In DNA form, the CDR3 reads TGTGCCAGCAGCGTAGCAATCCGCGGACAGCGCGGCACCGGGGAGCTGTTTTTT.

The CDR3 DNA sequence: TGTGCCAGCTCAGTAGGGGCGGCCAACGAGCAGTACTTC. It is translated as CASSVGAANEQYF. The chain uses TRBV18 and TRBJ2-7; tentatively, D is TRBD1 (5 bases). Germline values: CDR1 KGHSH, CDR2 LQKENI. Trimming removed 5 bases at V and 5 bases at J, with 13 bases between. This CDR3 comprises 13 residues.

This rearrangement joins TRBV24-1 to TRBJ1-3, with D uncertain. V was pared by 2 bases and J by 0 bases, with 10 bases between. The CDR3 is 16 amino acids. CDR1 and CDR2 (germline): KGHDR, SFDVKD. CDR3 in amino acids: CATSDSGLDSGNTIYF. CDR3 bases: TGTGCCACCAGTGATTCAGGCCTCGACTCTGGAAACACCATATATTTT.

This chain uses TRBV7-2 with TRBJ2-3; TRBD2 might be the D (7 bases). The germline V and J ends were trimmed by 5 bases and 4 bases, with 16 bases remaining between them. The length of the CDR3 is 15 residues. CDR1 is SGHTA, CDR2 FQGNSA, per germline. DNA for the CDR3: TGTGCCAGCAGCCCAGAGAGGGGGGGGGCAGATACGCAGTATTTT. Its protein is CASSPERGGADTQYF.

The chain carries TRBV5-4 and TRBJ2-3; 10 bases match TRBD2. The germline CDR1 and CDR2 sequences are SGHNT and YYREEE (reference sequence). The trim removed 0 bases at V and 8 bases at J, leaving 12 bases unmatched. The CDR3 consists of 17 residues. The CDR3 DNA sequence: TGTGCCAGCAGCTTGGGGGGCCCTAGCGGGGGTGGAGCTACGCAGTATTTT. Protein product: CASSLGGPSGGGATQYF.

This chain joins TRBV6-1 and TRBJ2-5; 7 nucleotides align to TRBD1. The CDR3 has 15 residues. Trimming took 0 bases from V and 5 from J; bases not matched to a gene: 6. Looked up from germline, CDR1 is MNHNS and CDR2 is SASEGT. The CDR3 DNA reads as TGTGCCAGCAGTGAAGCGAGGGGGCTTTGGGAGACCCAGTACTTC. It encodes CASSEARGLWETQYF.

The rearrangement links TRBV3-1 (or the pseudogene TRBV3-2) to TRBJ2-4; D is possibly TRBD2 (5 bases). V was trimmed by 3 bases and J by 13 bases, leaving 13 bases between them. There are 12 residues in the CDR3. The V gene's germline CDR1 is LGHDT and CDR2 YNNKEL (reference sequence). The CDR3, as DNA: TGTGCCAGCAGCCAGTTATACCGGGAACAGTACTTC. Its protein product is CASSQLYREQYF.

The CDR3 loop reads CAWSDGQGAYEQYF. DNA for the CDR3: TGTGCCTGGAGTGACGGACAGGGAGCCTACGAGCAGTACTTC. This chain joins TRBV30 and TRBJ2-7, with 8 bases lining up with TRBD1. Per germline, CDR1 GTSNPN and CDR2 SVGIG (reference sequence). The CDR3 is 14 amino acids. J gave up 2 bases and V 1 base, and 4 bases lay outside the gene matches.